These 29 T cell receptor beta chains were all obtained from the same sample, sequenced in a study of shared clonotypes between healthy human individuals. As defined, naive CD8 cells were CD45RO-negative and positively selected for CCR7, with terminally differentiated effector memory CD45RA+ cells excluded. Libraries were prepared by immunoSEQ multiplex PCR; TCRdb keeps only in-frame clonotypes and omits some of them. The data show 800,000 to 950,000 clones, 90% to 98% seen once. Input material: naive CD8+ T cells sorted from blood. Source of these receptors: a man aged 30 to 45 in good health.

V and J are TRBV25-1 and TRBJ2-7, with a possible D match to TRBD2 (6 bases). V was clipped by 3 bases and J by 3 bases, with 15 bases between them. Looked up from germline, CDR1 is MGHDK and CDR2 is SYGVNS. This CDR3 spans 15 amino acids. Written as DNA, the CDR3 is TGTGCCAGCAGTGACCGTCGGGAGATCGGCTACGAGCAGTACTTC. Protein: CASSDRREIGYEQYF.

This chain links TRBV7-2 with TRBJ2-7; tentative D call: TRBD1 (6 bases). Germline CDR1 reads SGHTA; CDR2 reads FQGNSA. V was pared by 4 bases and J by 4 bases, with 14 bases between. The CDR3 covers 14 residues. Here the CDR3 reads CASSYGDTLYEQYF. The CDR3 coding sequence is TGTGCCAGCAGCTATGGGGACACCCTTTACGAGCAGTACTTC.

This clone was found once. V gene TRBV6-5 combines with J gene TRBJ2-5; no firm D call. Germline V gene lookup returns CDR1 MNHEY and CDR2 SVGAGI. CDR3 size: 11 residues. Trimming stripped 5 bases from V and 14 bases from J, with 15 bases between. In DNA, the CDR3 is TGTGCCAGCAGTAACCTGGGCTTTGACTACTTC. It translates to CASSNLGFDYF.

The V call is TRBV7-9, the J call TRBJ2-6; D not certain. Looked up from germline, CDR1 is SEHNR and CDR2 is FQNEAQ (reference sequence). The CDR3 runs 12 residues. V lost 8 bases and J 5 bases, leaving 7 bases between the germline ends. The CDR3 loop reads CASGVRANVLTF. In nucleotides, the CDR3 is TGTGCCAGCGGGGTGAGGGCCAACGTCCTGACTTTC.

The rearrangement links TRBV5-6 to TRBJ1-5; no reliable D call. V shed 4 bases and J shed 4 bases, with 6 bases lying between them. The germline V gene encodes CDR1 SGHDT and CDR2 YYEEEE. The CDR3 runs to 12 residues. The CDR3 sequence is CASSKRNQPQHF. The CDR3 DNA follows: TGTGCCAGCAGCAAGAGGAATCAGCCCCAGCATTTT.

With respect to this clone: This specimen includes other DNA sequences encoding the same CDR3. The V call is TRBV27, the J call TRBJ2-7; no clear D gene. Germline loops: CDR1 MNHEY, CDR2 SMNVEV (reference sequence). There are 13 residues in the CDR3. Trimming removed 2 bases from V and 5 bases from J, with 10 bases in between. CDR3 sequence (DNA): TGTGCCAGCAGTTTAGGGGTTCGGGACGAGCAGTACTTC. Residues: CASSLGVRDEQYF.

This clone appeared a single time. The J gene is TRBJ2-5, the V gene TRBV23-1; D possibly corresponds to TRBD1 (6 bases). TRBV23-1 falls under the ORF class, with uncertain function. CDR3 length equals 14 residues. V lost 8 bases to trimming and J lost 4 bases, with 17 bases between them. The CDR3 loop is CASSDTGKGETQYF. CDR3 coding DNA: TGCGCCAGCTCGGACACAGGGAAAGGAGAGACCCAGTACTTC.

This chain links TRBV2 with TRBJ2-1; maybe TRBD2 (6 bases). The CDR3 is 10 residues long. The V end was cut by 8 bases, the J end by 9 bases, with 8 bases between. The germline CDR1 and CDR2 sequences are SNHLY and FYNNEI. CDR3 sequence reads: CASAGSEQFF. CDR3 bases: TGTGCCAGCGCCGGGAGTGAGCAGTTCTTC.

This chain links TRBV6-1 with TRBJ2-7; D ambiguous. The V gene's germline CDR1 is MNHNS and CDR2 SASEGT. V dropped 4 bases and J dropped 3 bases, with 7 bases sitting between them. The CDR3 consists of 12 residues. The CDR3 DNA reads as TGTGCCAGCAGTGCTTCGGGCTACGAGCAGTACTTC. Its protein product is CASSASGYEQYF.

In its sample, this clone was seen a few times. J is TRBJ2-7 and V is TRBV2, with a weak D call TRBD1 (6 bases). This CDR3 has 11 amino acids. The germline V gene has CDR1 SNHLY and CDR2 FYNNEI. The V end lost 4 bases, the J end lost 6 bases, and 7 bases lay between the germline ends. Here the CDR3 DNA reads TGTGCCAGCAGTGGGACAGCCGAGCAGTACTTC. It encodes CASSGTAEQYF.

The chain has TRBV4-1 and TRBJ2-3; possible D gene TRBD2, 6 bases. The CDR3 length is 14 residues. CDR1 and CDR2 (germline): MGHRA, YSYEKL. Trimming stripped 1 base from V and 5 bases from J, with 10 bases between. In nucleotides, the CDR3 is TGCGCCAGCAGCCAAGGCGGGACTGGAGATACGCAGTATTTT. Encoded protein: CASSQGGTGDTQYF.

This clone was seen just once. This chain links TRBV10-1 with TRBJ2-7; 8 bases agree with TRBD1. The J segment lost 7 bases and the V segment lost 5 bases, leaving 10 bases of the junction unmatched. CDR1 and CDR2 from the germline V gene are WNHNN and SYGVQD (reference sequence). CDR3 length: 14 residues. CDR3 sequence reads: CASSPGDRPREQYF. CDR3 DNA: TGCGCCAGCAGTCCCGGGGACAGGCCCAGGGAGCAGTACTTC.

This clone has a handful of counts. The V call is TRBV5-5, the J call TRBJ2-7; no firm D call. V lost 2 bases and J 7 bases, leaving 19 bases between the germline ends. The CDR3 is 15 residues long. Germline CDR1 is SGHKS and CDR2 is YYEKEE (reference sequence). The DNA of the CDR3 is TGTGCCAGCAGCTTCAACCTAGGCCTCGCTAGGGAGCAGTACTTC. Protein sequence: CASSFNLGLAREQYF. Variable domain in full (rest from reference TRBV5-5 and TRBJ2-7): DAGVTQSPTHLIKTRGQQVTLRCSPISGHKSVSWYQQVLGQGPQFIFQYYEKEERGRGNFPDRFSARQFPNYSSELNVNALLLGDSALYLCASSFNLGLAREQYFGPGTRLTVT.

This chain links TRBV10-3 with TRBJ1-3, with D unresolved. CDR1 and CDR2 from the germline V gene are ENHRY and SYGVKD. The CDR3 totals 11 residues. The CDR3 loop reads CAARSGNTIYF. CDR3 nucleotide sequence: TGTGCGGCCCGCTCTGGAAACACCATATATTTT.

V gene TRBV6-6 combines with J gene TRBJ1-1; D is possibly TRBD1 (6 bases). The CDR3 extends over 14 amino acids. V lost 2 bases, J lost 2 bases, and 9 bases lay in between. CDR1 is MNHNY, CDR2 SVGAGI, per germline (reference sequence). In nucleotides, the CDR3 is TGTGCCAGCAGTTACACAGGGCCAAACACTGAAGCTTTCTTT. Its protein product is CASSYTGPNTEAFF.

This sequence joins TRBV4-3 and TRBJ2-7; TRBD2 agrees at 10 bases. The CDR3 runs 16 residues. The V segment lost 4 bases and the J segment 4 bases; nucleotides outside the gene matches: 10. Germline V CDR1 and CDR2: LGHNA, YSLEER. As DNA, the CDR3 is TGCGCCAGCAGCCCGGGGCGAGCGGGAGGGCCATACGAGCAGTACTTC. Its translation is CASSPGRAGGPYEQYF.

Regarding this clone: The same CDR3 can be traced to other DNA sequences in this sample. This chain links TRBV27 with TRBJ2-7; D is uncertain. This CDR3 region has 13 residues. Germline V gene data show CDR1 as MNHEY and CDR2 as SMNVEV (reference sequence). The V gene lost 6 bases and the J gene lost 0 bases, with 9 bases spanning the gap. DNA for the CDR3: TGTGCCAGCAGCCTGGCTCCCTCCTACGAGCAGTACTTC. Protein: CASSLAPSYEQYF.

The CDR3 sequence: CASKTEKGANYGYTF. Here the CDR3 DNA reads TGTGCCAGCAAGACAGAAAAAGGGGCTAACTATGGCTACACCTTC. This sequence joins TRBV2 and TRBJ1-2; weak D call: TRBD1 (5 bases). V was shortened by 7 bases and J by 0 bases, with 15 bases between the two germline ends. Germline-derived CDR1 and CDR2 are SNHLY and FYNNEI. CDR3 length: 15 residues.

The CDR3, as DNA: TGTGCCATTCATAGCGGGAGGCCGGGGGAGCAGTACTTC. Amino acids: CAIHSGRPGEQYF. This chain connects TRBV2 to TRBJ2-7; 10 bases align to TRBD2. This CDR3 comprises 13 residues. Per germline, CDR1 SNHLY and CDR2 FYNNEI. Trimming at V came to 10 bases and at J to 7 bases, leaving 10 bases not matched to a gene.

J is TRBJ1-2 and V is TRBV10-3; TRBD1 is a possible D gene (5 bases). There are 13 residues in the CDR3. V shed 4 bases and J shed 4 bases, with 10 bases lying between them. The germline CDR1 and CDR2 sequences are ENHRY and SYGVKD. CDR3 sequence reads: CAISVGPLYGYTF. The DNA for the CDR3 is TGTGCCATCAGTGTGGGGCCGCTCTATGGCTACACCTTC.

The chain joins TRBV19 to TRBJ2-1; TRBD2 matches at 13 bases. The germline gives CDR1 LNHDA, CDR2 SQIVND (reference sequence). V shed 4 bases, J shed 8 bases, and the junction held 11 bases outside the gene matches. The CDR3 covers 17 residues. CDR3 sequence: CASSRYGLAGVIDEQFF. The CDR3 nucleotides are TGTGCCAGTAGTAGATATGGACTAGCGGGAGTTATAGATGAGCAGTTCTTC.

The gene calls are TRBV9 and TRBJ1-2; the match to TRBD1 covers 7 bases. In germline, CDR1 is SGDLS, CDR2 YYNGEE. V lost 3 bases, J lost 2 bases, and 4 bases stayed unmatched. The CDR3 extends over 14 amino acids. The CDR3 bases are TGTGCCAGCAGCGCCGGACAGGCGAACTATGGCTACACCTTC. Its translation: CASSAGQANYGYTF.

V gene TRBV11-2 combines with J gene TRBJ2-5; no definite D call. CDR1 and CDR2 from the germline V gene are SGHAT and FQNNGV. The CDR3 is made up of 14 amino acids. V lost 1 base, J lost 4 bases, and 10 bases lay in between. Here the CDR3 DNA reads TGTGCCAGCAGCTTAGTGGTGGGATTAGAGACCCAGTACTTC. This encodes CASSLVVGLETQYF. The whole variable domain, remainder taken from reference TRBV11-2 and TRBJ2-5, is EAGVAQSPRYKIIEKRQSVAFWCNPISGHATLYWYQQILGQGPKLLIQFQNNGVVDDSQLPKDRFSAERLKGVDSTLKIQPAKLEDSAVYLCASSLVVGLETQYFGPGTRLLVL.

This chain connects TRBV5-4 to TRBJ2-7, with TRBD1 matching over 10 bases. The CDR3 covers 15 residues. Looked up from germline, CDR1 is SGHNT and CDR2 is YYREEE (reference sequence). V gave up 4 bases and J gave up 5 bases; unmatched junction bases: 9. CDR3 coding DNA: TGTGCCAGCAGCCCACTGGGGACAGGGGTACACGAGCAGTACTTC. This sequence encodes CASSPLGTGVHEQYF.

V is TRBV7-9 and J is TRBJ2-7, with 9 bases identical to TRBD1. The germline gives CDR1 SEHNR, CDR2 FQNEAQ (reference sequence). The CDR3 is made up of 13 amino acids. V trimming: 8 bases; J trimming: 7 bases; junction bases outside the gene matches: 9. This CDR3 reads CASAHRGQLEQYF. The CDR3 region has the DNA TGTGCCAGCGCGCACAGGGGGCAGTTGGAGCAGTACTTC.

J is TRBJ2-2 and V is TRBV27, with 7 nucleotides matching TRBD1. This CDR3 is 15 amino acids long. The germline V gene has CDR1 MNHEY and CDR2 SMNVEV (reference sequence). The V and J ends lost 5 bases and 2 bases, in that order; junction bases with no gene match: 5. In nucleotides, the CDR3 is TGTGCCAGCAGTCGGGGACAGCTCAACACCGGGGAGCTGTTTTTT. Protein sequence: CASSRGQLNTGELFF.

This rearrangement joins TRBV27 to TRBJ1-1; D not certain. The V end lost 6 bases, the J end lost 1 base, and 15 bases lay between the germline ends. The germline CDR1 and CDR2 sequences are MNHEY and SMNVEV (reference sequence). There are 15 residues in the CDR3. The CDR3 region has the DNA TGTGCCAGCAGCCCTACCCTGGGTCCGAACACTGAAGCTTTCTTT. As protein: CASSPTLGPNTEAFF.

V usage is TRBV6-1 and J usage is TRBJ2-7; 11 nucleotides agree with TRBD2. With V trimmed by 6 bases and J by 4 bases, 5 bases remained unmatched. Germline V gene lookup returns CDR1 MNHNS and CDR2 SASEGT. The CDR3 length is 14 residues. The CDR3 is CASSNPSGRYEQYF. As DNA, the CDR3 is TGTGCCAGCAGCAATCCTAGCGGGAGGTACGAGCAGTACTTC.

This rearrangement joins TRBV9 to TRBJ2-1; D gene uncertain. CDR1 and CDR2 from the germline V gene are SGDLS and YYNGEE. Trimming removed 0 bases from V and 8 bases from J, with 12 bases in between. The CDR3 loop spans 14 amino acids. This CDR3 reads CASSVGWAFDEQFF. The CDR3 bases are TGTGCCAGCAGCGTAGGCTGGGCCTTTGATGAGCAGTTCTTC.